Below, 13 T cell receptor beta chains from the same sample are listed, as sequenced in a study of blood T cell repertoires in COVID-19. Libraries were prepared by immunoSEQ multiplex PCR; TCRdb keeps only in-frame clonotypes and omits some of them. The data show about 400,000 clones, roughly 89% seen once. Sequencing was performed on peripheral blood. The receptors shown here come from a woman aged 25 to 39 with active or convalescent COVID-19.

This chain links TRBV5-4 with TRBJ1-3, with TRBD1 as a possible D gene (5 bases). Germline loops: CDR1 SGHNT, CDR2 YYREEE (reference sequence). Trimming pared 5 bases from V and 2 bases from J, leaving 20 bases between. This CDR3 is 17 amino acids long. Written as DNA, the CDR3 is TGTGCCAGCAGTTTTGTGGAGGGACTAACGGCTGGAAACACCATATATTTT. Translated, it gives CASSFVEGLTAGNTIYF.

This clone occurred a few times. The chain couples TRBV6-1 to TRBJ1-1, with D uncertain. The V gene lost 0 bases and the J gene lost 2 bases, with 7 bases spanning the gap. Germline V CDR1 and CDR2: MNHNS, SASEGT. The CDR3 extends over 14 amino acids. The DNA for the CDR3 is TGTGCCAGCAGTGAAGCGGGCGTAAACACTGAAGCTTTCTTT. Translated, it gives CASSEAGVNTEAFF.

This clone was found once. The gene calls are TRBV5-1 and TRBJ2-2; maybe TRBD2 (5 bases). This CDR3 contains 16 residues. V lost 4 bases to trimming and J lost 2 bases, with 15 bases between them. Germline V CDR1 and CDR2: SGHRS, YFSETQ. The CDR3 is CASSRTDGLNTGELFF. In DNA, the CDR3 is TGCGCCAGCAGCCGGACGGACGGACTTAACACCGGGGAGCTGTTTTTT.

The chain carries TRBV27 and TRBJ1-5; D is unresolved. The CDR3 has 12 amino acids. Trimming left V 7 bases short and J 2 bases short, with 6 bases between. Germline CDR1 is MNHEY and CDR2 is SMNVEV (reference sequence). CDR3 bases: TGTGCCAGCACCCATGGCAATCAGCCCCAGCATTTT. It specifies CASTHGNQPQHF.

This clone was picked up many times. The V call is TRBV5-4, the J call TRBJ1-5; D perhaps matches TRBD1 (6 bases). V gave up 2 bases and J gave up 1 base, with 7 bases separating them. Germline V lookup: CDR1 SGHNT, CDR2 YYREEE (reference sequence). The CDR3 has 14 residues. The CDR3 sequence is CASSFTGSNQPQHF. The DNA for the CDR3 is TGTGCCAGCAGCTTTACAGGGAGCAATCAGCCCCAGCATTTT. The full variable domain, its missing parts supplied by reference TRBV5-4 and TRBJ1-5, is ETGVTQSPTHLIKTRGQQVTLRCSSQSGHNTVSWYQQALGQGPQFIFQYYREEENGRGNFPPRFSGLQFPNYSSELNVNALELDDSALYLCASSFTGSNQPQHFGDGTRLSIL.

The chain has TRBV6-5 and TRBJ2-5; 9 bases line up with TRBD1. The CDR3 sequence is 15 residues long. Germline assignment: CDR1 MNHEY and CDR2 SVGAGI. After removal of 6 bases from V and 4 bases from J, the junction contained 9 bases not matched to a gene. The CDR3 protein is CASRPDRGAGETQYF. The DNA of the CDR3 is TGTGCCAGCAGACCCGACAGGGGGGCGGGAGAGACCCAGTACTTC.

The chain combines TRBV4-2 with TRBJ1-1; D is possibly TRBD1 (5 bases). Germline V lookup: CDR1 LGHNA, CDR2 YNFKEQ. The CDR3 extends over 14 amino acids. The V end lost 0 bases, the J end lost 4 bases, and 9 bases lay between the germline ends. DNA of the CDR3: TGTGCCAGCAGCCAAGACAGGGAAGGCACTGAAGCTTTCTTT. Encoded protein: CASSQDREGTEAFF.

The CDR3: CASSLTSGYYNEQFF. As DNA, the CDR3 is TGTGCCAGCTCACTAACTAGCGGATATTACAATGAGCAGTTCTTC. The V call is TRBV27, the J call TRBJ2-1, with 8 nucleotides matching TRBD2. The CDR3 runs 15 residues. Germline loops: CDR1 MNHEY, CDR2 SMNVEV (reference sequence). The V and J ends lost 8 bases and 4 bases, in that order; junction bases with no gene match: 10.

The chain carries TRBV6-4 and TRBJ1-1; D might be TRBD1 (6 bases). This CDR3 has 20 residues. From germline, CDR1 is MRHNA and CDR2 SNTAGT. The V end lost 0 bases, the J end lost 4 bases, and 27 bases lay between the germline ends. In DNA, the CDR3 is TGTGCCAGCAGTGACTCGGGTATTGTAGGACAGCCGACCGGCGGCACTGAAGCTTTCTTT. Amino acids: CASSDSGIVGQPTGGTEAFF.

The chain joins TRBV5-8 to TRBJ1-1, with 12 positions matching TRBD1. J was trimmed by 7 bases and V by 4 bases; bases with no gene match: 8. This CDR3 contains 15 residues. Germline V gives CDR1 SGHTS, CDR2 YDEGEE. CDR3 sequence reads: CASSLSRDRGLEAFF. The DNA of the CDR3 is TGTGCCAGCAGCCTGAGCCGGGACAGGGGGCTTGAAGCTTTCTTT.

The rearrangement joins TRBV3-1 (or the pseudogene TRBV3-2) to TRBJ2-7; D is possibly TRBD1 (5 bases). V was trimmed by 4 bases and J by 2 bases, leaving 12 bases between them. The CDR3 runs to 14 residues. The germline V gene encodes CDR1 LGHDT and CDR2 YNNKEL (reference sequence). The CDR3 region is CASSPGVQAYEQYF. As DNA, the CDR3 is TGTGCCAGCAGCCCTGGGGTACAGGCCTACGAGCAGTACTTC.

In this sample, this clone turned up a few times. The J gene is TRBJ1-2, the V gene TRBV18; 8 nucleotides line up with TRBD1. Germline V gene lookup returns CDR1 KGHSH and CDR2 LQKENI. CDR3 size: 13 residues. Trimming took 4 bases from V and 4 from J; bases not matched to a gene: 2. The CDR3 DNA is TGTGCCAGCTCACGACAGGGGCTCTATGGCTACACCTTC. Protein sequence: CASSRQGLYGYTF. Full variable domain (outside the CDR3, taken from reference TRBV18 and TRBJ1-2): NAGVMQNPRHLVRRRGQEARLRCSPMKGHSHVYWYRQLPEEGLKFMVYLQKENIIDESGMPKERFSAEFPKEGPSILRIQQVVRGDSAAYFCASSRQGLYGYTFGSGTRLTVV.

This clone has only a few counts. The V call is TRBV16, the J call TRBJ1-6; 8 nucleotides line up with TRBD1. Trimming cost V 1 base and J 10 bases; bases outside gene matches: 9. CDR1 is KGHSY and CDR2 is FQNENV in the germline V gene. This CDR3 is 16 amino acids long. The CDR3 DNA is TGTGCCAGCAGCCAATTGGGGCAGGGGGCGCGATCACCCCTCCACTTT. The encoded protein is CASSQLGQGARSPLHF.